The 2 T cell receptor beta chains given below trace back to one sample, sequenced in a study of T cells expressing NK-cell markers (dated by TCRdb to about 2020). Library preparation was by 5' RACE. The listed sequencing device is Illumina HiSeq 2000. After the reads were reprocessed by TCRdb, one entry was made per CDR3 protein sequence, with no DNA. This sample's table lists 350,000 to 450,000 distinct CDR3 sequences. The top ten clonotypes cover 5.2% of the sample. The specimen sequenced was blood T cells: a sorted CD56 or NKG2C T cell subset, CD4+ or CD8+ T cells, or bulk PBMC T cells (not recorded which). The receptors shown here come from a man aged 18-75 years in good health.

The rearrangement links TRBV19 to TRBJ2-1; checking the TCRdb D call of TRBD1 is not possible without DNA. CDR1 is LNHDA, CDR2 SQIVND, per germline (reference sequence). There are 13 residues in the CDR3. The CDR3 is CARKQGSVNEQFF.

This chain joins TRBV5-1 and TRBJ2-7; TCRdb's D call, TRBD1, is unchecked because there is no DNA. Germline assignment: CDR1 SGHRS and CDR2 YFSETQ. The CDR3 contains 15 residues. CDR3 region: CASSLADRVKDEQYF.